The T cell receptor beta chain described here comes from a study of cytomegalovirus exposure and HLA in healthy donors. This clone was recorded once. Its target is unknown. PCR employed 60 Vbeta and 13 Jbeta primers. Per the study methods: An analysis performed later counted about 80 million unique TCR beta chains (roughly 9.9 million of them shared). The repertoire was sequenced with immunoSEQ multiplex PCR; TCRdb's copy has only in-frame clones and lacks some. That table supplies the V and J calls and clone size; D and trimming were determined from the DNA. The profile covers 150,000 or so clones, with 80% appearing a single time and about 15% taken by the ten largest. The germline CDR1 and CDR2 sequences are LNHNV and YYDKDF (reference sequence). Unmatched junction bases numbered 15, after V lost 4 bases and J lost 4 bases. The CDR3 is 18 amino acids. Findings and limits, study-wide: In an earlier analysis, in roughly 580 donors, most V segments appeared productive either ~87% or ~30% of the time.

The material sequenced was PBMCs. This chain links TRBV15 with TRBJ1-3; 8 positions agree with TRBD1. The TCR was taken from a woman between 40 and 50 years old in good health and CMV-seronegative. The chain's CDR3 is CATSINPRTGSGGNTIYF. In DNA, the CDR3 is TGTGCCACCAGCATTAACCCAAGGACAGGGTCAGGGGGAAACACCATATATTTT.